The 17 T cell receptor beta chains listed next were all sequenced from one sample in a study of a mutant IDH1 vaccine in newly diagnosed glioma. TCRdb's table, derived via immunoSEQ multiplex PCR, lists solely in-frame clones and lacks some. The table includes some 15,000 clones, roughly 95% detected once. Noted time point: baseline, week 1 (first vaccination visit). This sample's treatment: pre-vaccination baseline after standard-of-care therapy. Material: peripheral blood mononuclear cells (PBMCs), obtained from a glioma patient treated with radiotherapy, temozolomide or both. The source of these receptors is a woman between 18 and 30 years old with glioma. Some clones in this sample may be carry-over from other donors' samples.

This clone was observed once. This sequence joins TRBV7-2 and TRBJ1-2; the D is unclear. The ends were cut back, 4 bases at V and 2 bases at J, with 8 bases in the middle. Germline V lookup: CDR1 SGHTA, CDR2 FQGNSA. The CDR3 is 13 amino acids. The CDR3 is CASSSYMNYGYTF. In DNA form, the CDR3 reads TGTGCCAGCAGCTCCTACATGAACTATGGCTACACCTTC.

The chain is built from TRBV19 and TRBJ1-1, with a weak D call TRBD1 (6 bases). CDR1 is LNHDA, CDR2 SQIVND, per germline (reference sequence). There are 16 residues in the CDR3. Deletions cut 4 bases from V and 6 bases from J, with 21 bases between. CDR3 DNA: TGTGCCAGTAGTACCCCTGGGGGCGGGTGGGGGTCTGAAGCTTTCTTT. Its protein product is CASSTPGGGWGSEAFF.

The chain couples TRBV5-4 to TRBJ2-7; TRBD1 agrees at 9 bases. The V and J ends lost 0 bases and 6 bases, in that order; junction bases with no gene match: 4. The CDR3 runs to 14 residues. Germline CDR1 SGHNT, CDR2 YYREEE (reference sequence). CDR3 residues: CASSLEQGAGEQYF. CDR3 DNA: TGTGCCAGCAGCTTGGAACAGGGGGCCGGCGAGCAGTACTTC. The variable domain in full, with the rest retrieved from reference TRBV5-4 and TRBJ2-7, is ETGVTQSPTHLIKTRGQQVTLRCSSQSGHNTVSWYQQALGQGPQFIFQYYREEENGRGNFPPRFSGLQFPNYSSELNVNALELDDSALYLCASSLEQGAGEQYFGPGTRLTVT.

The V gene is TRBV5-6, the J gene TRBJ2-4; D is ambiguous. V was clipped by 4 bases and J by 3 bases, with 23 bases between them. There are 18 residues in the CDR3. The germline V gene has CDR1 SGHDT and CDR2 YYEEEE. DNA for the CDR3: TGTGCCAGCAGCAACGCCGGTGGGCTCCGGTTGGACAAAAACATTCAGTACTTC. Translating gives CASSNAGGLRLDKNIQYF.

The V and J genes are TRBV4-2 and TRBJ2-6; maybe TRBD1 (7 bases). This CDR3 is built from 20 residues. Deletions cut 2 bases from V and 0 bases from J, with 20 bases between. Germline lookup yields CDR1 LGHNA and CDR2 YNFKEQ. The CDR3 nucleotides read TGTGCCAGCAGCCAAAGGACGCAGGGGGGTTTGGGCTCTGGGGCCAACGTCCTGACTTTC. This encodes CASSQRTQGGLGSGANVLTF.

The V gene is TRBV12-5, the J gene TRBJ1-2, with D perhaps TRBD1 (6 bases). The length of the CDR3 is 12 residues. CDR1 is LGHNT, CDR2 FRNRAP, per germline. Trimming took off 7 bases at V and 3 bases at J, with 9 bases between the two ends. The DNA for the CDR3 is TGTGCTAGTGCCCGGACAGACTATGGCTACACCTTC. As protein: CASARTDYGYTF.

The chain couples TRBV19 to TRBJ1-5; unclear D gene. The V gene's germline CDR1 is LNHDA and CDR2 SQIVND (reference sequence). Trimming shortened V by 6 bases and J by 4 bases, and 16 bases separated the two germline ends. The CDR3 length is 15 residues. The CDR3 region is CASSLGSGGNQPQHF. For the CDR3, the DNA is TGTGCCAGTAGCTTAGGTTCGGGTGGGAATCAGCCCCAGCATTTT.

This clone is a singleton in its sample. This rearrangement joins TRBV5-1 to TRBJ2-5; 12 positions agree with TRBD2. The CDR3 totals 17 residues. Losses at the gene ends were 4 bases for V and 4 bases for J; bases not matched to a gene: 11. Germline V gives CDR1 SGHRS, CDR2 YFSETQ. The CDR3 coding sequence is TGCGCCAGCAGCGGGGGACTGACTAGCGGGAGAATAGAGACCCAGTACTTC. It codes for CASSGGLTSGRIETQYF.

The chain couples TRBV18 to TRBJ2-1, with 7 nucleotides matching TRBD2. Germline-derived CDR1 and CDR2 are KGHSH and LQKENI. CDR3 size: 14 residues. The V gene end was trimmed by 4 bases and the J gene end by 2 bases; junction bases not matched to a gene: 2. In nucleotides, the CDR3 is TGTGCCAGCTCACGGGACTATACCTACAATGAGCAGTTCTTC. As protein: CASSRDYTYNEQFF.

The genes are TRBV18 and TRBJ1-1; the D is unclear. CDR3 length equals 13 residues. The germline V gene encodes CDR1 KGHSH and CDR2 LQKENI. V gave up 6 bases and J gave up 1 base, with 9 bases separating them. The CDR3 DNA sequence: TGTGCCAGCTCCCCCCTCCCGAACACTGAAGCTTTCTTT. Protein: CASSPLPNTEAFF. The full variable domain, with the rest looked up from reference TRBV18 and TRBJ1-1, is NAGVMQNPRHLVRRRGQEARLRCSPMKGHSHVYWYRQLPEEGLKFMVYLQKENIIDESGMPKERFSAEFPKEGPSILRIQQVVRGDSAAYFCASSPLPNTEAFFGQGTRLTVV.

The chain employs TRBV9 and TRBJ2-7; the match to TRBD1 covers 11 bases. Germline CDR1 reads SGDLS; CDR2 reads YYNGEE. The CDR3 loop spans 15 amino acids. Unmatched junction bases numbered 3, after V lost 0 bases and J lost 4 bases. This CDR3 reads CASSVAGTGGYEQYF. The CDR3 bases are TGTGCCAGCAGCGTAGCTGGGACAGGGGGGTACGAGCAGTACTTC.

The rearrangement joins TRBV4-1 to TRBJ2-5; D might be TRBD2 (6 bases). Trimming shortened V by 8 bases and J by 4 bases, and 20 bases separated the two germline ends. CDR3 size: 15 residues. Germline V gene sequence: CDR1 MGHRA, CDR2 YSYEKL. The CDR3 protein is CASGPIGGLRETQYF. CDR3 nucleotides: TGCGCCAGCGGTCCTATTGGGGGGTTGAGAGAGACCCAGTACTTC.

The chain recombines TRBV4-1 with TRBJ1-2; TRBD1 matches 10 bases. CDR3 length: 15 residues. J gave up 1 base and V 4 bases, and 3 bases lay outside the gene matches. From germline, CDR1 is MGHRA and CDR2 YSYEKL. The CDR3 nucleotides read TGCGCCAGCAGCCCCCGGACAGGGGGTAACTATGGCTACACCTTC. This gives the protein CASSPRTGGNYGYTF.

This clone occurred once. The CDR3 coding sequence is TGTGCCAGCAGCTTAGACCCGGCGCACTACGAGCAGTACTTC. It yields the protein CASSLDPAHYEQYF. V and J are TRBV11-2 and TRBJ2-7; D unclear. This CDR3 is 14 amino acids long. V lost 0 bases, J lost 3 bases, and 9 bases lay in between. In germline, CDR1 is SGHAT, CDR2 FQNNGV.

CDR3 sequence: CASSLAQPGEQYF. The CDR3, as DNA: TGTGCCAGCAGCTTAGCACAACCGGGGGAGCAGTACTTC. V usage is TRBV11-3 and J usage is TRBJ2-7; D possibly corresponds to TRBD2 (5 bases). Trimming took 1 base from V and 7 from J, leaving 11 bases between them. Germline-derived CDR1 and CDR2 are SGHNT and YENEEA. The CDR3 extends over 13 amino acids.

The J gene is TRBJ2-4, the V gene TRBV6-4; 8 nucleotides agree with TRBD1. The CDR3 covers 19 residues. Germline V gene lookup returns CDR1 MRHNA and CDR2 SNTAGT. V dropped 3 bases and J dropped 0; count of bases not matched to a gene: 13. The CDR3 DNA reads TGTGCCAGCAGTGAAAAGGACAGGGTGGCCCCTCTAGCCAAAAACATTCAGTACTTC. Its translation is CASSEKDRVAPLAKNIQYF.

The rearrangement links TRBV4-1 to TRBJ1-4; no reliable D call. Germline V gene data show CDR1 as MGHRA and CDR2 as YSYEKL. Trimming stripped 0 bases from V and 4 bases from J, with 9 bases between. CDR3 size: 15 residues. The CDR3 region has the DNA TGCGCCAGCAGCCAAGATACGGTAGTTAATGAAAAACTGTTTTTT. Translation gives CASSQDTVVNEKLFF.